This T cell receptor beta chain was observed in a study of blood T cell repertoires in COVID-19. Study background: The analysed material was cDNA or gDNA that came from T cells, B-cell-depleted T cells, or PBMCs.

Germline values: CDR1 LNHDA, CDR2 SQIVND (reference sequence). V was shortened by 5 bases and J by 5 bases, with 10 bases between the two germline ends. The CDR3 consists of 13 residues. The data were produced by immunoSEQ multiplex PCR, yet TCRdb's version contains in-frame clones alone and is incomplete. The data show about 130,000 clones, approximately 84% seen once. The receptor's source is a woman aged 80 or over with acute or convalescent COVID-19. Source material: peripheral blood. The gene calls are TRBV19 and TRBJ1-5, with TRBD1 as a possible D gene (5 bases). CDR3 nucleotides: TGTGCCAGTAGTTGGACAATAGATCAGCCCCAGCATTTT. It yields the protein CASSWTIDQPQHF.